What follows are 20 T cell receptor beta chains derived from one specimen sequenced in a study of CD8 T cells in ankylosing spondylitis. Overall study results and limits: A TCR beta motif of several highly homologous variants appeared characteristic of ankylosing spondylitis blood.

Which antigens these TCRs recognize remains unknown. Each CDR3 protein is one row after TCRdb ran MiXCR on the 5' RACE reads. Here the sample spans a few hundred thousand distinct CDR3 sequences, 12% being singletons. Sequenced input: blood, either unsorted or a sorted T cell fraction (not recorded which). The receptors originated from a male donor with ankylosing spondylitis.

The gene calls are TRBV3-1 and TRBJ2-5, with D uncertain. Trimming left V 0 bases short and J 6 bases short, with 14 bases between. The CDR3 is 15 amino acids. Germline V gives CDR1 LGHDT, CDR2 YNNKEL (reference sequence). The CDR3 DNA is TGTGCCAGCAGCCAAGATACTCATGGACGTAAGACCCAGTACTTC. This codes for CASSQDTHGRKTQYF.

The chain uses TRBV14 and TRBJ2-7; 11 bases are a match to TRBD1. The J segment lost 6 bases and the V segment lost 1 base, leaving 2 bases of the junction unmatched. The CDR3 is made up of 14 amino acids. Per the germline V gene, CDR1 is SGHDN and CDR2 is FVKESK. CDR3 sequence reads: CASSQGTGGTEQYF. CDR3 nucleotides: TGTGCCAGCAGCCAAGGGACAGGGGGCACCGAGCAGTACTTC. Full variable domain (outside the CDR3, taken from reference TRBV14 and TRBJ2-7): EAGVTQFPSHSVIEKGQTVTLRCDPISGHDNLYWYRRVMGKEIKFLLHFVKESKQDESGMPNNRFLAERTGGTYSTLKVQPAELEDSGVYFCASSQGTGGTEQYFGPGTRLTVT.

This clonotype turned up a few times. V usage is TRBV20-1 and J usage is TRBJ2-2; 8 nucleotides agree with TRBD2. With 1 base clipped from V and 6 bases from J, the junction kept 4 bases outside the gene matches. Germline V gene data show CDR1 as DFQATT and CDR2 as SNEGSKA (reference sequence). This CDR3 is built from 14 residues. CDR3 amino acids: CSARAGTRAGELFF. The CDR3 coding sequence is TGCAGTGCTAGAGCCGGGACTAGGGCCGGGGAGCTGTTTTTT.

This clonotype came up many times. The chain is built from TRBV12-3 or TRBV12-4 and TRBJ2-2; unclear D gene. This CDR3 spans 15 amino acids. V was clipped by 3 bases and J by 3 bases, with 11 bases between them. The CDR3 loop reads CASSFWAEYTGELFF. DNA of the CDR3: TGTGCCAGCAGTTTTTGGGCGGAATACACCGGGGAGCTGTTTTTT.

This clonotype was observed a handful of times. V gene TRBV7-6 combines with J gene TRBJ2-7; 8 nucleotides match TRBD2. The germline CDR1 and CDR2 sequences are SGHVS and FNYEAQ. J was trimmed by 6 bases and V by 2 bases; bases with no gene match: 6. This CDR3 has 14 amino acids. This CDR3 is CASSLTSGAVEQYF. CDR3 in DNA: TGTGCCAGCAGCTTAACTAGCGGAGCAGTCGAGCAGTACTTC.

At least ten counts were recorded for this clonotype. This chain uses TRBV7-2 with TRBJ2-5, with TRBD1 matching 7 bases. The germline gives CDR1 SGHTA, CDR2 FQGNSA. Trimming removed 1 base from V and 7 bases from J; junction bases left unmatched: 9. The CDR3 has 15 amino acids. The CDR3 region has the DNA TGTGCCAGCAGCTTAGGGAGGCAGGGGGTTGGGACCCAGTACTTC. Its translation is CASSLGRQGVGTQYF.

This clonotype has a handful of counts. This chain joins TRBV11-3 and TRBJ2-2; maybe TRBD1 (6 bases). The ends were cut back, 5 bases at V and 4 bases at J, with 17 bases in the middle. The CDR3 is 16 residues long. Per germline, CDR1 SGHNT and CDR2 YENEEA. The CDR3 DNA reads TGTGCCAGCAGCGCATGGACAGCCCCGAGCACCGGGGAGCTGTTTTTT. Translation: CASSAWTAPSTGELFF.

In DNA, the CDR3 is TGCAGCGTCCAACAGCGCCTGAACACTGAAGCTTTCTTT. Translating it yields CSVQQRLNTEAFF. V is TRBV29-1 and J is TRBJ1-1; D remains ambiguous. There are 13 residues in the CDR3. Per the germline V gene, CDR1 is SQVTM and CDR2 is ANQGSEA. V gave up 6 bases and J gave up 0 bases, with 11 bases separating them. The whole variable domain, remainder taken from reference TRBV29-1 and TRBJ1-1, is SAVISQKPSRDICQRGTSLTIQCQVDSQVTMMFWYRQQPGQSLTLIATANQGSEATYESGFVIDKFPISRPNLTFSTLTVSNMSPEDSSIYLCSVQQRLNTEAFFGQGTRLTVV.

This clonotype was observed a handful of times. The rearrangement links TRBV7-8 to TRBJ2-7, with D tentatively TRBD1 or TRBD2 (5 bases each). V was clipped by 4 bases and J by 2 bases, with 15 bases between them. CDR1 SGHVS and CDR2 FQNEAQ come from the germline V gene. This CDR3 is 15 amino acids long. The CDR3 DNA reads as TGTGCCAGCAGCTCCCACGGGGCGGAGACCTACGAGCAGTACTTC. It is translated as CASSSHGAETYEQYF.

The rearrangement links TRBV11-2 to TRBJ2-7; D unresolved. The CDR3 loop spans 15 amino acids. Germline V gene lookup returns CDR1 SGHAT and CDR2 FQNNGV. Trimming removed 4 bases at V and 0 bases at J, with 13 bases between. Written as DNA, the CDR3 is TGTGCCAGCAGCTGGCAGGAAAGTGGCTCCTACGAGCAGTACTTC. It yields the protein CASSWQESGSYEQYF.

This clonotype was seen ten or more times. The chain has TRBV7-2 and TRBJ2-3; D assignment may be TRBD1 or TRBD2 (5 bases each). The ends were cut back, 4 bases at V and 4 bases at J, with 12 bases in the middle. The CDR3 has 14 residues. Germline-derived CDR1 and CDR2 are SGHTA and FQGNSA. As DNA, the CDR3 is TGTGCCAGCAGCTCCGGACCGGGGCCAGATACGCAGTATTTT. Its protein product is CASSSGPGPDTQYF.

The DNA for the CDR3 is TGCAGTGCTAGAGATCCTAGGGGTACTAGCGGTGAGTACCGCTCCTACAATGAGCAGTTCTTC. This gives the protein CSARDPRGTSGEYRSYNEQFF. The chain combines TRBV20-1 with TRBJ2-1; 8 bases fit TRBD2. The junction had 19 bases not matched to a gene; V was cut back by 0 bases and J by 0 bases. Germline-derived CDR1 and CDR2 are DFQATT and SNEGSKA (reference sequence). The length of the CDR3 is 21 residues.

CDR3 in amino acids: CASTPSAGGDTGELFF. The CDR3 nucleotides are TGTGCCAGCACCCCGTCAGCGGGAGGGGACACCGGGGAGCTGTTTTTT. This sequence joins TRBV27 and TRBJ2-2; 10 bases align to TRBD2. The CDR3 is 16 residues long. Trimming cost V 7 bases and J 3 bases; bases outside gene matches: 8. Germline CDR1 and CDR2: MNHEY and SMNVEV (reference sequence).

This clonotype was recorded many times. The V and J genes are TRBV18 and TRBJ2-7, with 8 bases identical to TRBD1. The germline V gene has CDR1 KGHSH and CDR2 LQKENI. After removal of 4 bases from V and 0 bases from J, the junction contained 5 bases not matched to a gene. The CDR3 covers 15 residues. The CDR3 DNA sequence: TGTGCCAGCTCACTATACAGGGGGACCTCCTACGAGCAGTACTTC. As protein: CASSLYRGTSYEQYF.

This chain uses TRBV20-1 with TRBJ2-1; D remains unclear. The CDR3 sequence is 13 residues long. Germline V gene lookup returns CDR1 DFQATT and CDR2 SNEGSKA (reference sequence). CDR3 coding DNA: TGCAGCTTAACCGGGCCCATTCCCAATGAGCAGTTCTTC. It specifies CSLTGPIPNEQFF.

The table lists this clonotype with a few counts. The chain employs TRBV6-1 and TRBJ1-2, with 8 bases matching TRBD1. In germline, CDR1 is MNHNS, CDR2 SASEGT. CDR3 length: 13 residues. Trimming removed 2 bases from V and 6 bases from J; junction bases left unmatched: 2. CDR3 residues: CASSEQGADGYTF. In DNA form, the CDR3 reads TGTGCCAGCAGTGAACAGGGGGCCGATGGCTACACCTTC.

Only a few counts were recorded for this clonotype. The chain employs TRBV5-1 and TRBJ2-3, with TRBD2 identical over 10 bases. The CDR3 extends over 18 amino acids. The trim removed 1 base at V and 2 bases at J, leaving 10 bases unmatched. Germline values: CDR1 SGHRS, CDR2 YFSETQ. Here the CDR3 reads CASSLLPSGSEDTDTQYF. The CDR3, as DNA: TGCGCCAGCAGCTTGCTTCCTAGCGGGAGTGAGGACACAGATACGCAGTATTTT.

The gene calls are TRBV20-1 and TRBJ2-2; D gene uncertain. V lost 1 base to trimming and J lost 0 bases, with 3 bases between them. Germline V gene lookup returns CDR1 DFQATT and CDR2 SNEGSKA (reference sequence). The CDR3 spans 13 residues. CDR3 region: CSARATNTGELFF. The CDR3 DNA sequence: TGCAGTGCTAGAGCTACGAACACCGGGGAGCTGTTTTTT.

The CDR3 DNA follows: TGCGCCAGCAGCTTGAGCGTTAACTCTGGGGCCAACGTCCTGACTTTC. Amino acids: CASSLSVNSGANVLTF. The chain is built from TRBV5-1 and TRBJ2-6; D not certain. The germline CDR1 and CDR2 sequences are SGHRS and YFSETQ. The V end lost 1 base, the J end lost 0 bases, and 8 bases lay between the germline ends. The length of the CDR3 is 16 residues.

CDR3 sequence: CASRTNSGNGAGELFF. CDR3 nucleotide sequence: TGCGCCAGCAGGACCAATAGCGGGAACGGGGCCGGGGAGCTGTTTTTT. The chain links TRBV5-1 to TRBJ2-2; 8 bases are a match to TRBD2. Per the germline V gene, CDR1 is SGHRS and CDR2 is YFSETQ. CDR3 length equals 16 residues. Losses at the gene ends were 5 bases for V and 6 bases for J; bases not matched to a gene: 12.